This TCR beta chain comes out of a study of blood T cell repertoires in COVID-19. Study summary: The samples span acute and convalescent COVID-19 from the United States, Italy and Spain. PBMCs, B-cell-depleted T cells, or T cells provided the cDNA or gDNA that made up the material.

With 2 bases clipped from V and 4 bases from J, the junction kept 9 bases outside the gene matches. Germline CDR1 and CDR2: MDHEN and SYDVKM. This CDR3 has 17 residues. This clone occurred a few times. Generated by immunoSEQ multiplex PCR, the TCRdb table keeps only in-frame clones and is missing some. This sample yields tens of thousands of clones, of which just under 85% are seen a single time; approximately 2.5% belongs to the top ten. The specimen sequenced was peripheral blood. This chain joins TRBV28 and TRBJ1-2; 11 bases line up with TRBD1. This TCR was sampled from a woman aged 60 to 75 with acute or convalescent COVID-19. CDR3 protein: CASSLPDRGTGGYGYTF. The CDR3 DNA sequence: TGTGCCAGCAGTTTACCGGACCGGGGGACAGGGGGCTATGGCTACACCTTC.